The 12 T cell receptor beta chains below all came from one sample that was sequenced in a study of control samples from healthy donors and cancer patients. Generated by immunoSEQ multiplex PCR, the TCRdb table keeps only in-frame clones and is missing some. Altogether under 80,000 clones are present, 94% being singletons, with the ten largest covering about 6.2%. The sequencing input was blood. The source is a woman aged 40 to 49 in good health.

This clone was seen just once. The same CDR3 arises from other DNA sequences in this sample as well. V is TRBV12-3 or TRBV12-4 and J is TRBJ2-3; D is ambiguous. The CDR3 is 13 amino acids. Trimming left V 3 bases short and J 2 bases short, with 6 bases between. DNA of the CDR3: TGTGCCAGCAGTTTTGGTCCCACAGATACGCAGTATTTT. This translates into CASSFGPTDTQYF.

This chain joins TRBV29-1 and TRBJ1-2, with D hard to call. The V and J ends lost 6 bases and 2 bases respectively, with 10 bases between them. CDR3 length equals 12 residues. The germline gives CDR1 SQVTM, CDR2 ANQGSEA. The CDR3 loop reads CSVRTENYGYTF. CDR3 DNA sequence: TGCAGCGTGAGGACCGAGAACTATGGCTACACCTTC.

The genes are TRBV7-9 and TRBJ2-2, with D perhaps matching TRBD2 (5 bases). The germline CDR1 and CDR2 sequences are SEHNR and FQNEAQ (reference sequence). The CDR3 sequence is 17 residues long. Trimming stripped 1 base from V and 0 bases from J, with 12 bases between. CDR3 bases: TGTGCCAGCAGCTTAGTAAAGCGGAACCCGAACACCGGGGAGCTGTTTTTT. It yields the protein CASSLVKRNPNTGELFF.

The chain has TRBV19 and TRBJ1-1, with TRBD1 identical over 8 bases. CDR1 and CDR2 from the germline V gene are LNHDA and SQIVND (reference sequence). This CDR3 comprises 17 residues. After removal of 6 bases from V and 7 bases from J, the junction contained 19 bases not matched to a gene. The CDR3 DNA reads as TGTGCCAGTAGCTCAAACTGGGGGGGACAGGAGCTTTATGAAGCTTTCTTT. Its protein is CASSSNWGGQELYEAFF.

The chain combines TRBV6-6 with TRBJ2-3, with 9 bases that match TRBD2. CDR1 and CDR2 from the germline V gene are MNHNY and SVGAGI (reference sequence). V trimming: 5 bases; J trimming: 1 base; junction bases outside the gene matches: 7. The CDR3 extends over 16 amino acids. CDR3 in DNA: TGTGCCAGCAGTCATCTAGCGGGACCACGCACAGATACGCAGTATTTT. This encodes CASSHLAGPRTDTQYF.

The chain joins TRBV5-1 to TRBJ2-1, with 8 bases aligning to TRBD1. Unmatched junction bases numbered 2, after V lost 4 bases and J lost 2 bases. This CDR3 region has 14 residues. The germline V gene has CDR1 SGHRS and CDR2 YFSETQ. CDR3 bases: TGCGCCAGCAGCCTACAGGGGGCCTACAATGAGCAGTTCTTC. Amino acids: CASSLQGAYNEQFF.

Here the CDR3 DNA reads TGTGCCAGCAGCTTGGGACCCGGCGGTGCAACTAATGAAAAACTGTTTTTT. It specifies CASSLGPGGATNEKLFF. The V call is TRBV5-4, the J call TRBJ1-4; D gene unclear. Germline V gene data show CDR1 as SGHNT and CDR2 as YYREEE (reference sequence). Between the trimmed V and J ends, which lost 0 bases and 0 bases, there was a span of 12 bases. This CDR3 region has 17 residues.

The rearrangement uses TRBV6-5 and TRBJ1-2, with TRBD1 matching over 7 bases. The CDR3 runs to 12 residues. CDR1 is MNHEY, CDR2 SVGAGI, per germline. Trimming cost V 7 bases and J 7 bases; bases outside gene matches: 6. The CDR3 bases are TGTGCCAGCAAAAGGGGGCTACGTGGCTACACCTTC. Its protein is CASKRGLRGYTF.

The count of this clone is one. CDR3 coding DNA: TGTGCCACCAGTGACGGAGGCAACTCTGGGGCCAACGTCCTGACTTTC. This translates into CATSDGGNSGANVLTF. The rearrangement joins TRBV24-1 to TRBJ2-6, with D possibly matching TRBD2 (5 bases). CDR1 is KGHDR, CDR2 SFDVKD, per germline. The V and J ends lost 4 bases and 0 bases respectively, with 9 bases between them. The CDR3 is 16 amino acids.

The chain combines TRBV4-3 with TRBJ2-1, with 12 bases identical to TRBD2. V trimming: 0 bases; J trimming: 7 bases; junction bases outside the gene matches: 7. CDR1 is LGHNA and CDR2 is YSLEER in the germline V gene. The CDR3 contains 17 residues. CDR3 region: CASSQDSLAGGGNEQFF. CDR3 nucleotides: TGCGCCAGCAGCCAAGATTCCCTAGCGGGGGGGGGTAATGAGCAGTTCTTC.

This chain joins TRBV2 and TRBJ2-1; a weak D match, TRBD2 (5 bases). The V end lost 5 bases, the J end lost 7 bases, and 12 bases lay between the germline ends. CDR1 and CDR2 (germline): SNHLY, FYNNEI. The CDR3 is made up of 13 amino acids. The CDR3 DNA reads TGTGCCAGCAGTACGGGCGAGCGGAATGAGCAGTTCTTC. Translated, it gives CASSTGERNEQFF.

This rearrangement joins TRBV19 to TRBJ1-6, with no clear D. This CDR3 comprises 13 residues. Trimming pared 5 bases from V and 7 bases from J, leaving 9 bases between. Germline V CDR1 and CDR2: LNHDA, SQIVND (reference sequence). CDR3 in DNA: TGTGCCAGTAGTGCAGGTTTGAATTCACCCCTCCACTTT. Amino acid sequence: CASSAGLNSPLHF.